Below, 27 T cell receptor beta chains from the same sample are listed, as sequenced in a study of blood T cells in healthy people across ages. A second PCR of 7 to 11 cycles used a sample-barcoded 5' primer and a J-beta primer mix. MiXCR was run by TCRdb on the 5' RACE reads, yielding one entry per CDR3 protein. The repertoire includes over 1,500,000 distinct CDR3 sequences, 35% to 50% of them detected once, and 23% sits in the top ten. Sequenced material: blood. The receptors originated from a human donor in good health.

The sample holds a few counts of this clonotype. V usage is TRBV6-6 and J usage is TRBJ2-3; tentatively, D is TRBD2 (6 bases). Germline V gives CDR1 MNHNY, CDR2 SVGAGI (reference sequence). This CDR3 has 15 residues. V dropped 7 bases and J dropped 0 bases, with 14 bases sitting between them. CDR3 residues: CASTLGGASTDTQYF. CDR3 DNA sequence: TGTGCCAGCACCCTGGGCGGGGCTAGCACAGATACGCAGTATTTT.

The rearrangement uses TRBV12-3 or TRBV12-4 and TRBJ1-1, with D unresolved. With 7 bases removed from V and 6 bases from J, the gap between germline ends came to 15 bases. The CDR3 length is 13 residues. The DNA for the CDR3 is TGTGCCAGCACCTTCGCGGCGATCGCTGAAGCTTTCTTT. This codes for CASTFAAIAEAFF.

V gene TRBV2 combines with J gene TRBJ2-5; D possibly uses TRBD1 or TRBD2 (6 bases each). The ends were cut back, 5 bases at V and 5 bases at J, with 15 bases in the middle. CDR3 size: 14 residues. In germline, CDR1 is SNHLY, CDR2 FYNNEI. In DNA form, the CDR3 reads TGTGCCAGCAGTCAGCCGGGGGCGGACGAGACCCAGTACTTC. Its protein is CASSQPGADETQYF.

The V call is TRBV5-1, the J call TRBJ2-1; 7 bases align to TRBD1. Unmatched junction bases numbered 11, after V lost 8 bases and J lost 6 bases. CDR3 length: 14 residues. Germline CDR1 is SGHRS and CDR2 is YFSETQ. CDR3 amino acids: CASRVQGPVNEQFF. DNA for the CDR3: TGCGCCAGTCGCGTACAGGGGCCAGTCAATGAGCAGTTCTTC.

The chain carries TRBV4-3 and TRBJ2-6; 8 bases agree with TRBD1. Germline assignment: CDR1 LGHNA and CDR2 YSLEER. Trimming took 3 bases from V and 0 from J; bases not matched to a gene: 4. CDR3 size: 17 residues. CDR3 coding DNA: TGCGCCAGCAGCCAGGGGGGACAGGACTCTGGGGCCAACGTCCTGACTTTC. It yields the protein CASSQGGQDSGANVLTF.

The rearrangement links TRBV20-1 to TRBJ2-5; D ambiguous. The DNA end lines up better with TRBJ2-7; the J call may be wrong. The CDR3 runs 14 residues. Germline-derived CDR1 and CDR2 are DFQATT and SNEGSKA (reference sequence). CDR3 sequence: CSARDPRALGEQYF. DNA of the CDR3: TGCAGTGCTAGAGACCCCCGGGCGTTGGGCGAGCAGTACTTC.

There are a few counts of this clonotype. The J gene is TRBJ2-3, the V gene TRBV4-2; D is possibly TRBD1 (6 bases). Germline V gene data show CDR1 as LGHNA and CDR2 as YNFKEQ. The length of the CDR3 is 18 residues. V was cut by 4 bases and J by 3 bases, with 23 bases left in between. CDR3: CASSRTPTTGSGTDTQYF. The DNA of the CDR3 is TGTGCCAGCAGCCGCACGCCGACGACAGGTTCGGGGACAGATACGCAGTATTTT.

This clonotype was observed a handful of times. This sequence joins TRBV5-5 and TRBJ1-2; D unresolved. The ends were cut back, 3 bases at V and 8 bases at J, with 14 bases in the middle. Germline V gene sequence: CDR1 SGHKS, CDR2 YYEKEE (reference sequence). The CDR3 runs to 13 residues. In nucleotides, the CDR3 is TGTGCCAGCAGCTCCAGGTCCGCGGGGGGCTACACCTTC. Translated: CASSSRSAGGYTF.

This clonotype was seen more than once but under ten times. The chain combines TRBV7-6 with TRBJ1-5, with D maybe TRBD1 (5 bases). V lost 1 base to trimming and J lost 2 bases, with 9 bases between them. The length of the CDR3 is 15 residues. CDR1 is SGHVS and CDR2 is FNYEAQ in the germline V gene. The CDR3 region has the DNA TGTGCCAGCAGCTTAGAGATGGGGGGCAATCAGCCCCAGCATTTT. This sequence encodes CASSLEMGGNQPQHF.

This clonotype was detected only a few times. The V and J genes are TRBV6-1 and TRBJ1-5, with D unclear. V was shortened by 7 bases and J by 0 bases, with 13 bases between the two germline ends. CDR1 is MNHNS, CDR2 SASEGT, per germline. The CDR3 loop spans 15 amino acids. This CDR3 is CASNLLGNSNQPQHF. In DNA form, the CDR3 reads TGTGCCAGCAACCTGTTGGGCAATAGCAATCAGCCCCAGCATTTT.

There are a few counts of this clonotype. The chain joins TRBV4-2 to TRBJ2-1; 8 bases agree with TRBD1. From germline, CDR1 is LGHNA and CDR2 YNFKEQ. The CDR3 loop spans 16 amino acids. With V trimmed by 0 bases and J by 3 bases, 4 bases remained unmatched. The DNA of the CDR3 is TGTGCCAGCAGCCAAGATAGCACAGGGGGCTACAATGAGCAGTTCTTC. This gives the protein CASSQDSTGGYNEQFF.

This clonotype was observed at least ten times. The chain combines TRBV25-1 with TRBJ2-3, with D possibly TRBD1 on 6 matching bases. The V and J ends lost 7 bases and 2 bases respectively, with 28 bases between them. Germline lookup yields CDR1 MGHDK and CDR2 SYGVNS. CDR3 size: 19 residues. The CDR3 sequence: CASNSRGQPDLFDTDTQYF. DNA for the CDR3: TGTGCCAGCAATTCCCGAGGACAGCCGGACCTATTTGACACAGATACGCAGTATTTT. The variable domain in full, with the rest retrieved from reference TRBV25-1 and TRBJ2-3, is EADIYQTPRYLVIGTGKKITLECSQTMGHDKMYWYQQDPGMELHLIHYSYGVNSTEKGDLSSESTVSRIRTEHFPLTLESARPSHTSQYLCASNSRGQPDLFDTDTQYFGPGTRLTVL.

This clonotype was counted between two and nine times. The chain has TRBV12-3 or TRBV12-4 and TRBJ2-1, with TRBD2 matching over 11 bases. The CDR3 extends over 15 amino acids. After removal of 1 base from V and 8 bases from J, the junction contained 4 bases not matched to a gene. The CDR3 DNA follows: TGTGCCAGCAGTTTAGGACTAGCGGGGACGGATGAGCAGTTCTTC. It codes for CASSLGLAGTDEQFF.

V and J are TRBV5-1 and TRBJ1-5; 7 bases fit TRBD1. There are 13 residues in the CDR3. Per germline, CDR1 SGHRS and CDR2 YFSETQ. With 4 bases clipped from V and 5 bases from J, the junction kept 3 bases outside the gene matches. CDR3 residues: CASSPTGHQPQHF. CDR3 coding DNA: TGCGCCAGCAGCCCGACAGGGCATCAGCCCCAGCATTTT.

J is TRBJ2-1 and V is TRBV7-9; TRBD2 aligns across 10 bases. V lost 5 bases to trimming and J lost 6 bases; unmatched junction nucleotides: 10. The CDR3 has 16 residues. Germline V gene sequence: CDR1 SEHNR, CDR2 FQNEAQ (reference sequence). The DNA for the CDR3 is TGTGCCAGCAGCCCCGCAGTTAGCGGGGGGTTCAATGAGCAGTTCTTC. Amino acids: CASSPAVSGGFNEQFF.

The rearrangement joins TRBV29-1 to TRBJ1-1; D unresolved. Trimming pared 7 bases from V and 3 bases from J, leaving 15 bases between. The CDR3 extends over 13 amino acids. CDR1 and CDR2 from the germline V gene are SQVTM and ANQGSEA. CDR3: CSARTFSDTEAFF. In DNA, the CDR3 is TGCAGCGCCCGCACTTTTTCGGACACTGAAGCTTTCTTT.

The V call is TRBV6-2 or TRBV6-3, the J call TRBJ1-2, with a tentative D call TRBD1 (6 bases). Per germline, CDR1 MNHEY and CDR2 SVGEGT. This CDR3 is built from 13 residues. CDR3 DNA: TGTGCTAGTCGGGACACCGTAAACTATGGCTACACCTTC. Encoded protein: CASRDTVNYGYTF.

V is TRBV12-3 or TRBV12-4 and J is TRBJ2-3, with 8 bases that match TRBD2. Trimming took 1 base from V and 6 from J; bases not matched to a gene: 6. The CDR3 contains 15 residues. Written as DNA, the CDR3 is TGTGCCAGCAGTTTAGATGGACTAGCCGCCGATACGCAGTATTTT. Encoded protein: CASSLDGLAADTQYF.

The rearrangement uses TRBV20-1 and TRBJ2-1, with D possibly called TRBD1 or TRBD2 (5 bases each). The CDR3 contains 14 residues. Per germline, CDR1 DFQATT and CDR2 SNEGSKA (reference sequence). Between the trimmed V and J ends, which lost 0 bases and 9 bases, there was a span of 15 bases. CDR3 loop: CSAREGAGRGEQFF. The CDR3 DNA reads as TGCAGTGCTAGAGAAGGGGCAGGGAGAGGTGAGCAGTTCTTC.

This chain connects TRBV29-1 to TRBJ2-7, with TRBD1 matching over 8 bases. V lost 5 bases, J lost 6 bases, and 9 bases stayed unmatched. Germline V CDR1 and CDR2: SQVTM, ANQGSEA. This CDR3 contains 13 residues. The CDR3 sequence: CSVSQGQVGEQYF. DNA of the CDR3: TGCAGCGTTTCCCAGGGACAGGTCGGCGAGCAGTACTTC.

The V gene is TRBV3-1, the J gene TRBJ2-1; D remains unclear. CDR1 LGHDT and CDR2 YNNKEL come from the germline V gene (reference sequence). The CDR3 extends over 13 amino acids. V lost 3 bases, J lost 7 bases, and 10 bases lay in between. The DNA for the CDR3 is TGTGCCAGCAGCCATGCGGCCCTTAATGAGCAGTTCTTC. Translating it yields CASSHAALNEQFF.

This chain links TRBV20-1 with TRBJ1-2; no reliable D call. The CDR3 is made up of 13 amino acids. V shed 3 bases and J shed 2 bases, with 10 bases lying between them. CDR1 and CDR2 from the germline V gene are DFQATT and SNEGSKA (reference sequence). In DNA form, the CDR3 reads TGCAGTGCTAGTCCCGTTACCAACTATGGCTACACCTTC. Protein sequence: CSASPVTNYGYTF.

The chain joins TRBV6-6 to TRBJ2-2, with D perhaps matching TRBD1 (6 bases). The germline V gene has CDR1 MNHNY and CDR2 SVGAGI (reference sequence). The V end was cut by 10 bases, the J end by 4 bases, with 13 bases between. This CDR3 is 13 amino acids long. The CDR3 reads CATVWGPTGELFF. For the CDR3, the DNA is TGTGCCACGGTGTGGGGGCCCACCGGGGAGCTGTTTTTT.

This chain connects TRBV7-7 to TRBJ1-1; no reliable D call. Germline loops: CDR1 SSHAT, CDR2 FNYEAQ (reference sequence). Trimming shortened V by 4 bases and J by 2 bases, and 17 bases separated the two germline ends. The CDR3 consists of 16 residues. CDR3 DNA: TGTGCCAGCAGCTCTTACCCCGCGGACGTTAACACTGAAGCTTTCTTT. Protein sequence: CASSSYPADVNTEAFF. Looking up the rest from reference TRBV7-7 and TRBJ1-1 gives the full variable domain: GAGVSQSPRYKVTKRGQDVTLRCDPISSHATLYWYQQALGQGPEFLTYFNYEAQPDKSGLPSDRFSAERPEGSISTLTIQRTEQRDSAMYRCASSSYPADVNTEAFFGQGTRLTVV.

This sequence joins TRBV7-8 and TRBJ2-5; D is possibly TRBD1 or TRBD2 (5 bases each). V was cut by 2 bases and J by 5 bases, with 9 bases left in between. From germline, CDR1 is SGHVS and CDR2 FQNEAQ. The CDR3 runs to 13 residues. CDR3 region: CASSLIRDETQYF. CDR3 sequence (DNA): TGTGCCAGCAGCTTAATCAGGGACGAGACCCAGTACTTC. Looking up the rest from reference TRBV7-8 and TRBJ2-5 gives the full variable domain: GAGVSQSPRYKVAKRGQDVALRCDPISGHVSLFWYQQALGQGPEFLTYFQNEAQLDKSGLPSDRFFAERPEGSVSTLKIQRTQQEDSAVYLCASSLIRDETQYFGPGTRLLVL.

CDR3: CASSVPTTGGRHGYTF. CDR3 sequence (DNA): TGTGCCAGCAGCGTCCCAACGACAGGGGGCCGACATGGCTACACCTTC. The V call is TRBV9, the J call TRBJ1-2, with 10 nucleotides matching TRBD1. V trimming: 2 bases; J trimming: 6 bases; junction bases outside the gene matches: 10. The CDR3 loop spans 16 amino acids. CDR1 and CDR2 from the germline V gene are SGDLS and YYNGEE.

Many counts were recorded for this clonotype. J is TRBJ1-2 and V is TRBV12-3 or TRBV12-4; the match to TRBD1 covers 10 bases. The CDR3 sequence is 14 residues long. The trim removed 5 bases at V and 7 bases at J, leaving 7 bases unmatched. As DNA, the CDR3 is TGTGCCAGCAGTGACAGACAGGGGGCGATTGGCTACACCTTC. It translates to CASSDRQGAIGYTF.